This is a list of T cell receptor beta chains from one sample in a study of human T cells and chemical hapten exposure. One entry per CDR3 protein results from TCRdb running MiXCR on the RACE reads. The data contain approximately 370,000 distinct CDR3 sequences, around 5.5% of them singletons. Source: whole blood, taken in connection with sensitization to the hapten diphenylcyclopropenone (DPC). The receptors shown here come from a woman between 18 and 30 years old with alopecia areata. Some clones in this sample may be carry-over from other donors' samples. The CDR3 runs from the conserved cysteine through the conserved F or W. A D gene is named only where the DNA matches it firmly. Part of the rows lack a size; the others show once, few, many or a class for expanded clones.

clone_size,d_call,v_call,j_call,cdr3_nt,cdr3_aa
few,-,TRBV5-6,TRBJ1-5,TGTGCCAGCAGCTTGCGCAGCCTGTATAGCAATCAGCCCCAGCATTTT,CASSLRSLYSNQPQHF
-,TRBD1,TRBV28,TRBJ1-6,TGTGCCAGCAGTCCACGACAGGGGTTCTTCCTCCACTTT,CASSPRQGFFLHF
-,TRBD2,TRBV19,TRBJ2-4,TGTGCCAGTAGTTTCGGACTAGCGGATTCCAAAAACATTCAGTACTTC,CASSFGLADSKNIQYF
many,-,TRBV6-4,TRBJ1-2,TGTGCCAGCAGTGACTCGAGGGCAGGGGAGTCGACCGGCTACACCTTC,CASSDSRAGESTGYTF
-,-,TRBV15,TRBJ2-1,TGTGCCACCAGCAGCCCCCCCGACTACAATGAGCAGTTCTTC,CATSSPPDYNEQFF
-,-,TRBV5-1,TRBJ2-2,TGCGCCAGCAGCTTGGAACAGGGGAACACCGGGGAGCTGTTTTTT,CASSLEQGNTGELFF
many,-,TRBV19,TRBJ2-2,TGTGCCAGTTCGCTCTTCCAGGGAGGCACCGGGGAGCTGTTTTTT,CASSLFQGGTGELFF
-,-,TRBV20-1,TRBJ2-7,TGCAGTGCTAGCTCGGCGGGGTACGAGCAGTACTTC,CSASSAGYEQYF
few,-,TRBV12-5,TRBJ1-4,TGTGCTAGTGGTTTGGTTGCCGAAAAACTGTTTTTT,CASGLVAEKLFF
many,TRBD1,TRBV5-1,TRBJ1-1,TGCGCCAGCAGCTTGGCCGAGGCAGGGGGCACTGAAGCTTTCTTT,CASSLAEAGGTEAFF
few,-,TRBV5-5,TRBJ1-4,TGTGCCAGCAGCCGGGACCTAGCGGATGAAAAACTGTTTTTT,CASSRDLADEKLFF
many,TRBD1,TRBV7-2,TRBJ1-1,TGTGCCAGCAGTTTAAGACCGGGACAGGGGGCCTCTGAAGCTTTCTTT,CASSLRPGQGASEAFF
few,-,TRBV6-5,TRBJ1-4,TGTGCCAGCAGTTACTTGAACCGACTGTTTTTT,CASSYLNRLFF
many,-,TRBV7-6,TRBJ2-3,TGTGCCAGCAGCTCCCCGGCGATCCAGGGCACAGATACGCAGTATTTT,CASSSPAIQGTDTQYF
many,TRBD2,TRBV9,TRBJ2-3,TGTGCCAGCAGCGTAGTTAGGCGGGGGGGCATGGATACGCAGTATTTT,CASSVVRRGGMDTQYF
-,-,TRBV10-3,TRBJ1-2,TGTGCCATCAGTGCGGGCGGTGTCTCCTATGGCTACACCTTC,CAISAGGVSYGYTF
many,TRBD1,TRBV2,TRBJ1-2,TGTGCCAGCAGTTGGACAGGCCTTTATGGCTACACCTTC,CASSWTGLYGYTF
-,TRBD2,TRBV28,TRBJ2-2,TGTGCCAGCAGTTTAAGGACCATTCAGCGGGGTAGGGGCACCGGGGAGCTGTTTTTT,CASSLRTIQRGRGTGELFF
once,TRBD2,TRBV9,TRBJ2-2,TGTGCCAGCAGCGTAGCCGGACTAGCGAACACCGGGGAGCTGTTTTTT,CASSVAGLANTGELFF
-,TRBD1,TRBV7-9,TRBJ1-2,TGTGCCAGCAGCGGAGAACAGGGGATAGTAGGGGGCTACACCTTC,CASSGEQGIVGGYTF
many,-,TRBV5-1,TRBJ1-2,TGCGCCAGCAGCCAGGAGGAGTTCCGGGGCTACACCTTC,CASSQEEFRGYTF
-,-,TRBV27,TRBJ1-1,TGTGCCGCGTGGGGGACAATGAATGAAGCTTTCTTT,CAAWGTMNEAFF
-,TRBD1,TRBV7-9,TRBJ1-2,TGTGCCAGCAGCTTAGCTGAGGGACAGGGGAGCGGCTACACCTTC,CASSLAEGQGSGYTF
-,TRBD1,TRBV5-1,TRBJ1-6,TGCGCCAGCAGCCTACCGACAGGGAGCAATTCACCCCTCCACTTT,CASSLPTGSNSPLHF
-,-,TRBV9,TRBJ1-3,TGTGCCAGCAGCCCACGACCGCGAGATGACACCATATATTTT,CASSPRPRDDTIYF
-,-,TRBV20-1,TRBJ2-3,TGCAGTGCTAGAGATTTTCGCGGGGGCCCGATTAACACAGATACGCAGTATTTT,CSARDFRGGPINTDTQYF
-,TRBD2,TRBV5-5,TRBJ2-7,TGTGTCAGCAGGGGACTAGCCTTATACGAGCAGTACTTC,CVSRGLALYEQYF
many,-,TRBV9,TRBJ1-3,TGTGCCAGCAGCGTAGAGGGGGGATTCTCTGGAAACACCATATATTTT,CASSVEGGFSGNTIYF
-,TRBD1,TRBV6-1,TRBJ2-1,TGTGCCAGCATCAAAGGACAGGGGAGGGATGAGCAGTTCTTC,CASIKGQGRDEQFF
many,-,TRBV5-4,TRBJ2-7,TGTGCCAGCAGTTCAGAGTACCGGGTTGGGGGAATCTCCTACGAGCAGTACTTC,CASSSEYRVGGISYEQYF
few,-,TRBV29-1,TRBJ2-7,TGCAGCGTTGTTCCTTTTCGGGCTGGCCTTATCTACGAGCAGTACTTC,CSVVPFRAGLIYEQYF
few,TRBD1,TRBV11-1,TRBJ2-3,TGTGCCAGCAGCTTTCCGGACAGGGGGGCAGATACGCAGTATTTT,CASSFPDRGADTQYF
-,-,TRBV12-3/TRBV12-4,TRBJ1-5,TGTGCCAGCAGTCTATTCGGCCGGGGACTGGTGAGCAATCAGCCCCAGCATTTT,CASSLFGRGLVSNQPQHF
-,TRBD2,TRBV20-1,TRBJ2-3,TGCAGCCCCGATAGGGCGGGGGGGGCACCAGATACGCAGTATTTT,CSPDRAGGAPDTQYF
many,TRBD1,TRBV5-6,TRBJ1-2,TGTGCCAGCAGCCTAACTCCAGGGGGCGGCGACTATGGCTACACCTTC,CASSLTPGGGDYGYTF
many,TRBD1,TRBV4-3,TRBJ1-2,TGCGCCAGCAGCCAAGACCACCCATCGAACAGGGGAAAGGGCTACACCTTC,CASSQDHPSNRGKGYTF
few,-,TRBV3-1,TRBJ2-3,TGTGCCAGCAGCCAAGCAGGTGGAGATACGCAGTATTTT,CASSQAGGDTQYF
many,TRBD2,TRBV5-1,TRBJ2-1,TGCGCCAGCAGCCCAAGGAAGGGGCCCGCCGGGGGGGCCGGGAATGAGCAGTTCTTC,CASSPRKGPAGGAGNEQFF
few,-,TRBV7-9,TRBJ1-3,TGTGCCAGCAGCTTAAAAGGGCTAGGGGCCCCTGGAAACACCATATATTTT,CASSLKGLGAPGNTIYF
-,TRBD1,TRBV7-9,TRBJ2-3,TGTGCCAGCAGCCGGGACAGGGGGTATTTT,CASSRDRGYF
few,-,TRBV3-1,TRBJ2-1,TGTGCCAGCAGCCAAGGAGTCAGTGCCAACAATGAGCAGTTCTTC,CASSQGVSANNEQFF
many,TRBD1,TRBV10-3,TRBJ1-2,TGTGCCATCAAGGGACAGGGCTATGGCTACACCTTC,CAIKGQGYGYTF
many,-,TRBV4-1,TRBJ1-1,TGCGCCAGCAGCCAAGATAATCCGGGGAGCACTGAAGCTTTCTTT,CASSQDNPGSTEAFF
many,TRBD1,TRBV7-2,TRBJ1-6,TGTGCCAGCAGCTTAGCGGGGACAGGGCAAATACCCCTCCACTTT,CASSLAGTGQIPLHF
many,TRBD2,TRBV10-3,TRBJ2-7,TGTGCCATCAGCCCGAGCGGGGTCCTACATATACGGTACTTC,CAISPSGVLHIRYF
few,-,TRBV6-5,TRBJ1-3,TGTGCCAGCAGCCGAGCGATGAGCTCTGGAAACACCATATATTTT,CASSRAMSSGNTIYF
few,TRBD1,TRBV6-6,TRBJ1-1,TGTGCCAGCTGTCCCGGGACAGTCATGAACACTGAAGCTTTCTTT,CASCPGTVMNTEAFF
many,-,TRBV28,TRBJ2-5,TGTGCCAGCATGGGGGCCCCCGGAGAGACCCAGTACTTC,CASMGAPGETQYF
many,-,TRBV7-2,TRBJ1-3,TGTGCCAGCAGCGCCCACGGACAGCCATCTGGAAACACCATATATTTT,CASSAHGQPSGNTIYF